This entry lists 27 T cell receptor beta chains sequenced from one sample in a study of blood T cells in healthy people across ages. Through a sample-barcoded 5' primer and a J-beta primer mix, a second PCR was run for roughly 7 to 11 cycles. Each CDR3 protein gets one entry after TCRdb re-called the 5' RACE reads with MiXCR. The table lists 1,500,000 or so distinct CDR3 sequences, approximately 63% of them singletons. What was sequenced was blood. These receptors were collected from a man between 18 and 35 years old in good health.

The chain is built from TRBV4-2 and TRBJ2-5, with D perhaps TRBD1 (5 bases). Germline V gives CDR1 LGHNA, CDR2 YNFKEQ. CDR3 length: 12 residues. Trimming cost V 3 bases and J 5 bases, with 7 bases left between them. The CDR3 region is CASSHKGETQYF. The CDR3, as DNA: TGTGCCAGCAGCCATAAGGGGGAGACCCAGTACTTC.

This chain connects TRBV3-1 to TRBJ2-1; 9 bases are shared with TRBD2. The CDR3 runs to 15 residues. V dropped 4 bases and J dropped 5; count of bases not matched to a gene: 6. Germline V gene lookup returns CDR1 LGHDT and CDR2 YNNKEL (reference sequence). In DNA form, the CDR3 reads TGTGCCAGCAGCCCGTGGGGACTAGCCAACAATGAGCAGTTCTTC. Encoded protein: CASSPWGLANNEQFF.

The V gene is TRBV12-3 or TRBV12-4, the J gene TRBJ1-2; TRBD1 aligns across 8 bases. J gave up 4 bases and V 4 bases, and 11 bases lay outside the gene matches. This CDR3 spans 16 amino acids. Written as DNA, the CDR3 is TGTGCCAGCAGTTGTGGGACAGGTGGGCGAGGCTATGGCTACACCTTC. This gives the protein CASSCGTGGRGYGYTF.

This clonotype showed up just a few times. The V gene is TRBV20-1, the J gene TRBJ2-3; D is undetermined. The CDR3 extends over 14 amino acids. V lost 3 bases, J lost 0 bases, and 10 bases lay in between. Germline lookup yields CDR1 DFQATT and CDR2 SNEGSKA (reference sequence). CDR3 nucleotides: TGCAGTGCTAGGTTGTATACTAGCACAGATACGCAGTATTTT. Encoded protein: CSARLYTSTDTQYF.

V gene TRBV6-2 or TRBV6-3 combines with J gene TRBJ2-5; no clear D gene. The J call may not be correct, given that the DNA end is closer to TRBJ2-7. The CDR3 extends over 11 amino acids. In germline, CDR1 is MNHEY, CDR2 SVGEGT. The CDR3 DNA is TGTGCCAGCCTAAGTCTGGGCGAGCAGTACTTC. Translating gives CASLSLGEQYF.

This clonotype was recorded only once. CDR3 sequence (DNA): TGCAGTGCTATGGACAGGGAGGGCAATCAGCCCCAGCATTTT. Translation gives CSAMDREGNQPQHF. The chain uses TRBV20-1 and TRBJ1-5; the match to TRBD1 covers 8 bases. The CDR3 extends over 14 amino acids. Losses at the gene ends were 4 bases for V and 2 bases for J; bases not matched to a gene: 4. The germline CDR1 and CDR2 sequences are DFQATT and SNEGSKA (reference sequence).

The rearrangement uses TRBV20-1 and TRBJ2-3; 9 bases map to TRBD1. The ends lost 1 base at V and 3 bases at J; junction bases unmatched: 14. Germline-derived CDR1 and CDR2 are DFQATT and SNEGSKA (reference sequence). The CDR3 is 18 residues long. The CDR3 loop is CSARGVSFGTGMTDTQYF. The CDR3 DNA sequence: TGCAGTGCTAGAGGAGTATCGTTCGGGACAGGGATGACAGATACGCAGTATTTT.

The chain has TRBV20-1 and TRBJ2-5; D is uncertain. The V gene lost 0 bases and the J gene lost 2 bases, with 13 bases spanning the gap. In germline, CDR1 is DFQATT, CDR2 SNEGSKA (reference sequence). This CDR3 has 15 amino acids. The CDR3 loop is CSAREFPRNQETQYF. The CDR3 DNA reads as TGCAGTGCTAGAGAATTCCCGAGGAATCAAGAGACCCAGTACTTC.

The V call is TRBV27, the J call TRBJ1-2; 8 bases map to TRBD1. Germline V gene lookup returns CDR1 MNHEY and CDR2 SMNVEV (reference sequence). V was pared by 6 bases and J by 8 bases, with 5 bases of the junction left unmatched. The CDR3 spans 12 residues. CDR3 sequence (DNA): TGTGCCAGCAGGGGAAGGACAGGGGGCTACACCTTC. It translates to CASRGRTGGYTF.

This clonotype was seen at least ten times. The CDR3 DNA sequence: TGCAGCGTTGAACAGGGGGCCTACGAGCAGTACTTC. As protein: CSVEQGAYEQYF. The chain recombines TRBV29-1 with TRBJ2-7, with TRBD1 matching 7 bases. CDR3 length equals 12 residues. Germline CDR1 SQVTM, CDR2 ANQGSEA. The V segment lost 2 bases and the J segment 2 bases; nucleotides outside the gene matches: 0.

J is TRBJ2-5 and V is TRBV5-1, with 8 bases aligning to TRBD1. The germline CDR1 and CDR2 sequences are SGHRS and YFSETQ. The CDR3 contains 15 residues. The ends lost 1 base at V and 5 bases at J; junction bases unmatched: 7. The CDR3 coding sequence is TGCGCCAGCAGCTTGTTCCGGGACAGGTGGGAGACCCAGTACTTC. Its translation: CASSLFRDRWETQYF. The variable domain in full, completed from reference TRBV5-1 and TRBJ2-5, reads KAGVTQTPRYLIKTRGQQVTLSCSPISGHRSVSWYQQTPGQGLQFLFEYFSETQRNKGNFPGRFSGRQFSNSRSEMNVSTLELGDSALYLCASSLFRDRWETQYFGPGTRLLVL.

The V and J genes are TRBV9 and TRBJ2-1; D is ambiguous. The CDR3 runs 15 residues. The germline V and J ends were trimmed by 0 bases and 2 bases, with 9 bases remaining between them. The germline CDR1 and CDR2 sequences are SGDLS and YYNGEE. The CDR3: CASSVAGLAYNEQFF. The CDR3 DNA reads TGTGCCAGCAGCGTAGCAGGATTGGCCTACAATGAGCAGTTCTTC.

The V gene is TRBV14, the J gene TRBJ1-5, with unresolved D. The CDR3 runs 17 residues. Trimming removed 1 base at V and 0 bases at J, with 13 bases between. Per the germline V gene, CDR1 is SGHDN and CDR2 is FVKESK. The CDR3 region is CASSQVSDSSSNQPQHF. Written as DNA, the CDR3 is TGTGCCAGCAGCCAAGTATCGGACTCAAGTAGCAATCAGCCCCAGCATTTT.

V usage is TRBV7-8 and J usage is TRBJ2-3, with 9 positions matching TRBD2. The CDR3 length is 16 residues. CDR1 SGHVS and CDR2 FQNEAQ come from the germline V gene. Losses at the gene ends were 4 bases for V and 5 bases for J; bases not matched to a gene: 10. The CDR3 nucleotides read TGTGCCAGCAGCTGGGGTAGCGGGAGAGGTCAAGATACGCAGTATTTT. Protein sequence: CASSWGSGRGQDTQYF.

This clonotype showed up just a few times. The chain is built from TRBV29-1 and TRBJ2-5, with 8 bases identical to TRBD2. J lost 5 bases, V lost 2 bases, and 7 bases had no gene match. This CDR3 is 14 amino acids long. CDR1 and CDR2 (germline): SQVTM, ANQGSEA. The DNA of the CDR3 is TGCAGCGTTGAACCGCGGGGGGATTTGGAGACCCAGTACTTC. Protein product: CSVEPRGDLETQYF.

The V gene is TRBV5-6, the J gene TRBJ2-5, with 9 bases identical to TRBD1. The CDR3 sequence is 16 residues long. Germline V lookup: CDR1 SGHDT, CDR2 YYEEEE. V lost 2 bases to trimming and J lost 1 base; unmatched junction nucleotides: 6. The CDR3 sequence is CASSFGPGQGQETQYF. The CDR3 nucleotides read TGTGCCAGCAGCTTTGGCCCGGGACAGGGCCAAGAGACCCAGTACTTC.

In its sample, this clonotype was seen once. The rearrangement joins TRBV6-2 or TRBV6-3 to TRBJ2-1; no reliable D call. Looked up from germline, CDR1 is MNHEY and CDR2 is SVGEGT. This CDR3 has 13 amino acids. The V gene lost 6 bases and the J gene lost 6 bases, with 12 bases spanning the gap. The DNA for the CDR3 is TGTGCCAGCAGCTCCTCAAGTAGCAATGAGCAGTTCTTC. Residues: CASSSSSSNEQFF.

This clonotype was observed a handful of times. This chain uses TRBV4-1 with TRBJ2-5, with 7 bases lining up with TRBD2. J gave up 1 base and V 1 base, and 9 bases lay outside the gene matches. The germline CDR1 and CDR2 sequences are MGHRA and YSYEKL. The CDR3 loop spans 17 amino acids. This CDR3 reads CASSQGRLAEFQETQYF. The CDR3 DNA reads TGCGCCAGCAGCCAAGGTCGACTAGCAGAATTCCAAGAGACCCAGTACTTC.

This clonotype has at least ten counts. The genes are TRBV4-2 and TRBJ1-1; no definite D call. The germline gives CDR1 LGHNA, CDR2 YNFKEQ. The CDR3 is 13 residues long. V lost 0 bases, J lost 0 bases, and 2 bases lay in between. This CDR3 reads CASSQDLNTEAFF. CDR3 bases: TGTGCCAGCAGCCAAGATCTGAACACTGAAGCTTTCTTT.

The CDR3 reads CASRTDSSTGELFF. The CDR3 DNA reads as TGTGCCAGCAGGACGGACAGTAGCACCGGGGAGCTGTTTTTT. The chain couples TRBV12-3 or TRBV12-4 to TRBJ2-2, with a tentative D call TRBD1 (6 bases). This CDR3 has 14 amino acids. V lost 6 bases to trimming and J lost 4 bases, with 12 bases between them.

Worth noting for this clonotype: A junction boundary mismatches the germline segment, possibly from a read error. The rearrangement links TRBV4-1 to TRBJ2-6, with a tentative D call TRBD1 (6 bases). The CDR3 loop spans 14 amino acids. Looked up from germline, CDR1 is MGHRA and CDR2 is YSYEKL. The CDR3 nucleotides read TGTGCCAGCAGCCAGACAGGCGGGGCCAACGTCCTGACTTTC. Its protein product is CASSQTGGANVLTF.

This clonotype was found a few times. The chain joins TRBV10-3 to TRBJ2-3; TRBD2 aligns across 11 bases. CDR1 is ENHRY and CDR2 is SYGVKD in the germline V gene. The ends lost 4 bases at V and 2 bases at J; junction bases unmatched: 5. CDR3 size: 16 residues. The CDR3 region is CAISVGTSGDTDTQYF. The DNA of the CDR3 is TGTGCCATCAGTGTCGGGACTAGCGGCGACACAGATACGCAGTATTTT.

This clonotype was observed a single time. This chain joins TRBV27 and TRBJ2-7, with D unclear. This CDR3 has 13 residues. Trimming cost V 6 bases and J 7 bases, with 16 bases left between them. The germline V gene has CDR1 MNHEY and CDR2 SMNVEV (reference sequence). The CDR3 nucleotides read TGTGCCAGCAGACGTCTCTCGATGAGGGAGCAGTACTTC. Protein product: CASRRLSMREQYF.

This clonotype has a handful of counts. CDR3 in amino acids: CASSLALTGRRYEQYF. CDR3 coding DNA: TGTGCCAGCAGCTTAGCCCTGACAGGGCGGCGGTACGAGCAGTACTTC. The chain uses TRBV7-2 and TRBJ2-7; 7 bases fit TRBD1. CDR1 and CDR2 (germline): SGHTA, FQGNSA. V lost 0 bases, J lost 4 bases, and 9 bases stayed unmatched. The CDR3 totals 16 residues. Looking up the rest from reference TRBV7-2 and TRBJ2-7 gives the full variable domain: GAGVSQSPSNKVTEKGKDVELRCDPISGHTALYWYRQSLGQGLEFLIYFQGNSAPDKSGLPSDRFSAERTGGSVSTLTIQRTQQEDSAVYLCASSLALTGRRYEQYFGPGTRLTVT.

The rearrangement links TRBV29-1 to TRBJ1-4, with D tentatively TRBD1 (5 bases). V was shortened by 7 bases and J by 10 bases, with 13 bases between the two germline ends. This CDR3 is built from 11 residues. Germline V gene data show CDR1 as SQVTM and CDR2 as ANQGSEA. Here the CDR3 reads CSANGGGKLFF. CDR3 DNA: TGCAGCGCAAATGGGGGTGGAAAACTGTTTTTT.

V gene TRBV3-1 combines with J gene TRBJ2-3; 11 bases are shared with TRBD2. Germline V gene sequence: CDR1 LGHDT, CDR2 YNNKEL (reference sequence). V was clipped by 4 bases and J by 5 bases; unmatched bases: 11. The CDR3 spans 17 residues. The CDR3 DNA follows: TGTGCCAGCAGCCCACGGTCACTAGCGGGAGTTGAAGATACGCAGTATTTT. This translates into CASSPRSLAGVEDTQYF.

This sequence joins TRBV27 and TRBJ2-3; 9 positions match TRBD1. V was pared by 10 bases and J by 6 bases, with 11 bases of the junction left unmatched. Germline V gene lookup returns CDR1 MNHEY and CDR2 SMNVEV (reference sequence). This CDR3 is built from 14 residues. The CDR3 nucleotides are TGTGCCACCGCGACCGGGACAGGGTCCGATACGCAGTATTTT. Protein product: CATATGTGSDTQYF.